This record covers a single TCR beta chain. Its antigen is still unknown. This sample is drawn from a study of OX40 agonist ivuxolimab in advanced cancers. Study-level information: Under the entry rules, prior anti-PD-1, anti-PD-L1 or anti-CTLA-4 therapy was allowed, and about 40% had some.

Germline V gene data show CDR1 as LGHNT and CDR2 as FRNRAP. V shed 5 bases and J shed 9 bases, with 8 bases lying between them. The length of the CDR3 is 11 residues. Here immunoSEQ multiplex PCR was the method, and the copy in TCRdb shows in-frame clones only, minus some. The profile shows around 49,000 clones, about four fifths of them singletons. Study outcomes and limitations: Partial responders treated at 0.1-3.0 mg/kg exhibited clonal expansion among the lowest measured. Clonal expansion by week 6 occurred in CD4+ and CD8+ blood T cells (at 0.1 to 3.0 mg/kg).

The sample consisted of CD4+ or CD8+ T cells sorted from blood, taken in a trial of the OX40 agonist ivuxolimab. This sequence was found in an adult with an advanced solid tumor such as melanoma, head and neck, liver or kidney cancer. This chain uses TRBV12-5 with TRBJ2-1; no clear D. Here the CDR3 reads CASGVAPEQFF. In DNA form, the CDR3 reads TGTGCTAGTGGTGTGGCCCCTGAGCAGTTCTTC.